This TCR beta chain was documented in a study of shared clonotypes between healthy human individuals. Data came from immunoSEQ multiplex PCR; TCRdb stores just in-frame clones and leaves some out. The repertoire has millions of clones, just over 90% of them found once; the top ten carry about 0.13%. Trimming removed 6 bases from V and 8 bases from J, with 16 bases in between. From germline, CDR1 is LNHDA and CDR2 SQIVND (reference sequence). The CDR3 consists of 14 residues. This clone was detected only once. This TCR was sampled from a man aged 18 to 30 in good health. Material for sequencing was naive CD4+ T cells sorted from blood. Subset here: CD45RA+ positively selected. This chain joins TRBV19 and TRBJ1-4; the D is unclear. The CDR3 sequence: CASRHRERGEKLFF. The CDR3 nucleotides are TGTGCCAGTAGACACCGGGAACGTGGCGAAAAACTGTTTTTT.